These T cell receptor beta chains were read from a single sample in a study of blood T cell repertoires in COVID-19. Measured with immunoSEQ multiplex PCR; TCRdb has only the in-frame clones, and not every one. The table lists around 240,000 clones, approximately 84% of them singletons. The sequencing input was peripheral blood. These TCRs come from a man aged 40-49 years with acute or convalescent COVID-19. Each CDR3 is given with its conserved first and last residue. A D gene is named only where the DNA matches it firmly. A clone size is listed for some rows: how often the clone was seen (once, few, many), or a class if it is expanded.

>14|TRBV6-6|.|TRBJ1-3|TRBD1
TGTGCCAGCAGCCGGGACAGCTCTGGAAACACCATATATTTT
CASSRDSSGNTIYF
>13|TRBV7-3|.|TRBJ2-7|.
TGTGCCAGCAGCATCAGCGCTTCCTACGAGCAGTACTTC
CASSISASYEQYF
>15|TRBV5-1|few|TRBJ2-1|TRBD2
TGCGCCAGCAGCAAAACTAGCGGGGGGGCCCATGAGCAGTTCTTC
CASSKTSGGAHEQFF
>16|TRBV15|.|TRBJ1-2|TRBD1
TGTGCCACCAGCTTCACTGCGGGACAGCCGCGGAATGGCTACACCTTC
CATSFTAGQPRNGYTF
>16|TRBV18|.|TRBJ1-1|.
TGTGCCAGCTCACTCTCCACCAGGACAGCGAACACTGAAGCTTTCTTT
CASSLSTRTANTEAFF
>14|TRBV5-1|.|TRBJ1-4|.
TGCGCCAGCAGTTTAGGCGGCGGGGGTGAAAAACTGTTTTTT
CASSLGGGGEKLFF
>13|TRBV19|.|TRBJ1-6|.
TGTGCCAGTAGTACCGGGAACGGATCACCCCTCCACTTT
CASSTGNGSPLHF
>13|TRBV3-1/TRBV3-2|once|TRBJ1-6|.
TGTGCCAGCAGCCAAGATTCCGGGTTGGTCCTCCACTTT
CASSQDSGLVLHF
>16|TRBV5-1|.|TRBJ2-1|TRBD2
TGCGCCAGCAGCTTATGGACTAGCGGGGGATCCAATGAGCAGTTCTTC
CASSLWTSGGSNEQFF
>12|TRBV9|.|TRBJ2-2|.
TGTGCCAGCAGCGGTTTCAGCGGGGAGCTGTTTTTT
CASSGFSGELFF
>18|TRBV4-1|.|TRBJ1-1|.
TGCGCCAGCAGCCAAGATAGGCCAGGGAACTCTGTGAACACTGAAGCTTTCTTT
CASSQDRPGNSVNTEAFF